This section outlines one T cell receptor beta chain sequence together with its context. This entry belongs to a study of blood T cell repertoires in COVID-19. Turning to the study itself: Material from acute and convalescent COVID-19 was sourced from the United States, Italy and Spain. The cDNA or gDNA used as material had been derived from T cells, B-cell-depleted T cells, or PBMCs.

V trimming: 5 bases; J trimming: 1 base; junction bases outside the gene matches: 8. Germline V CDR1 and CDR2: GTSNPN, SVGIG (reference sequence). The CDR3 has 15 residues. Authors' processing steps: The authors estimated nucleated cell counts from reference gene primer amplification. Clones were sequenced by immunoSEQ multiplex PCR, and TCRdb holds only the in-frame ones, with some missing. V, J and clone size are taken as reported in that table, and D and trimming were inferred from the DNA itself. The table records over 130,000 clones, 75% to 85% of them present only once. The chain combines TRBV30 with TRBJ2-3; TRBD1 matches at 8 bases. This receptor was obtained from a woman of 80 years or more with active or convalescent COVID-19. Sequenced input: peripheral blood. The CDR3, as DNA: TGTGCCTGGGTAAACAGGGGGAGCGGCACAGATACGCAGTATTTT. Its protein product is CAWVNRGSGTDTQYF.